The source of this T cell receptor (beta chain) is a study of OX40 agonist ivuxolimab in advanced cancers. Study-level information: Patients got intravenous ivuxolimab at 0.01 to 10 mg/kg every 2 weeks.

Regarding this clone: Its antigen is as yet unknown.

Sequenced by immunoSEQ multiplex PCR; TCRdb stores in-frame clones only, minus some. This repertoire shows about 70,000 clones, around 87% found once; its top ten account for approximately 2.6%. V lost 6 bases, J lost 4 bases, and 12 bases lay in between. This CDR3 is 14 amino acids long. The germline V gene has CDR1 LNHDA and CDR2 SQIVND (reference sequence). Broader study findings: Antigen specificity of clonally expanded peripheral T cells was not established. On average, CD8+ T cells had more expanded clones than CD4+. With doses of 0.1-3.0 mg/kg, partial responders showed among the lowest clonal expansion.

The chain joins TRBV19 to TRBJ1-4; a weak D match, TRBD1 (5 bases). The receptor was isolated from an adult with an advanced solid tumor such as melanoma, head and neck, liver or kidney cancer. The starting material was CD4+ or CD8+ T cells sorted from blood, obtained in a trial of the OX40 agonist ivuxolimab. CDR3 in DNA: TGTGCCAGTAGAAATTCGGGGGGTAATGAAAAACTGTTTTTT. As protein: CASRNSGGNEKLFF.